A single sample is the source of the 32 T cell receptor beta chains below, sequenced in a study of blood T cell repertoires in COVID-19. Assay: immunoSEQ multiplex PCR; the TCRdb copy retains only in-frame clones and omits some. The sample lists approximately 430,000 clones; roughly 90% were seen once. Sequencing used peripheral blood. These receptors were taken from a woman under 40 with active or convalescent COVID-19.

This rearrangement joins TRBV9 to TRBJ2-2, with D hard to call. The CDR3 contains 15 residues. The germline CDR1 and CDR2 sequences are SGDLS and YYNGEE. Trimming stripped 3 bases from V and 6 bases from J, with 15 bases between. The CDR3 reads CASSATGSGAGELFF. Here the CDR3 DNA reads TGTGCCAGCAGCGCTACCGGGTCCGGAGCCGGGGAGCTGTTTTTT.

V and J are TRBV5-5 and TRBJ2-2; D perhaps matches TRBD1 (5 bases). Per the germline V gene, CDR1 is SGHKS and CDR2 is YYEKEE (reference sequence). This CDR3 contains 14 residues. Trimming shortened V by 3 bases and J by 6 bases, and 12 bases separated the two germline ends. The CDR3 nucleotides read TGTGCCAGCAGCTCAGGGATTGGCCCCGGGGAGCTGTTTTTT. Encoded protein: CASSSGIGPGELFF. Supplemented by reference TRBV5-5 and TRBJ2-2, the full variable domain reads DAGVTQSPTHLIKTRGQQVTLRCSPISGHKSVSWYQQVLGQGPQFIFQYYEKEERGRGNFPDRFSARQFPNYSSELNVNALLLGDSALYLCASSSGIGPGELFFGEGSRLTVL.

The chain uses TRBV3-1 (or the pseudogene TRBV3-2) and TRBJ1-1; TRBD1 aligns across 10 bases. J gave up 3 bases and V 0 bases, and 7 bases lay outside the gene matches. This CDR3 comprises 17 residues. CDR1 and CDR2 (germline): LGHDT, YNNKEL (reference sequence). CDR3 nucleotide sequence: TGTGCCAGCAGCCAAGATCTGGGACAGGGGAGGTACACTGAAGCTTTCTTT. This encodes CASSQDLGQGRYTEAFF.

This clone was counted a single time. The gene calls are TRBV11-2 and TRBJ1-2, with TRBD1 matching 8 bases. Germline V gene sequence: CDR1 SGHAT, CDR2 FQNNGV. The CDR3 extends over 13 amino acids. V was clipped by 5 bases and J by 8 bases; unmatched bases: 7. CDR3 region: CASSATGGDGYTF. Written as DNA, the CDR3 is TGTGCCAGCAGCGCTACAGGGGGGGACGGCTACACCTTC.

The genes are TRBV19 and TRBJ2-1; 8 bases agree with TRBD2. This CDR3 is 15 amino acids long. Germline lookup yields CDR1 LNHDA and CDR2 SQIVND (reference sequence). V lost 4 bases, J lost 10 bases, and 12 bases stayed unmatched. The CDR3 region is CASSTIGTSDREQFF. DNA for the CDR3: TGTGCCAGTAGTACAATAGGGACTAGTGACCGCGAGCAGTTCTTC.

The CDR3 here is CASRTPGSPLHF. The CDR3 DNA is TGTGCCAGCAGAACCCCAGGGTCACCCCTCCACTTT. The chain has TRBV6-5 and TRBJ1-6, with a weak D call TRBD1 (5 bases). The germline CDR1 and CDR2 sequences are MNHEY and SVGAGI. The CDR3 is 12 amino acids. Trimming cost V 6 bases and J 10 bases, with 10 bases left between them.

The V and J genes are TRBV5-5 and TRBJ1-3, with D possibly TRBD1 on 5 matching bases. Germline CDR1 is SGHKS and CDR2 is YYEKEE (reference sequence). V shed 3 bases and J shed 0 bases, with 16 bases lying between them. The CDR3 length is 17 residues. The CDR3 DNA sequence: TGTGCCAGCAGCTCGGAAGTGGTTAGGGGCTCTGGAAACACCATATATTTT. This translates into CASSSEVVRGSGNTIYF.

The gene calls are TRBV2 and TRBJ2-1; 9 nucleotides agree with TRBD1. CDR1 SNHLY and CDR2 FYNNEI come from the germline V gene. V gave up 6 bases and J gave up 9 bases; unmatched junction bases: 12. The CDR3 contains 15 residues. CDR3 DNA sequence: TGTGCCAGCAGCGGAGGGACAGGGCCGGCAGGTGAGCAGTTCTTC. Its translation is CASSGGTGPAGEQFF.

The DNA of the CDR3 is TGTGCCAGCCAATGGACAGGGGTAGATTCACCCCTCCACTTT. Translated: CASQWTGVDSPLHF. The genes are TRBV6-5 and TRBJ1-6, with TRBD1 identical over 9 bases. CDR3 length: 14 residues. The germline V gene encodes CDR1 MNHEY and CDR2 SVGAGI. The ends lost 8 bases at V and 8 bases at J; junction bases unmatched: 7.

This rearrangement joins TRBV5-1 to TRBJ1-1; D is ambiguous. Germline CDR1 reads SGHRS; CDR2 reads YFSETQ. V gave up 1 base and J gave up 0 bases, with 10 bases separating them. This CDR3 has 15 amino acids. DNA of the CDR3: TGCGCCAGCAGCTTGATGCGGTTCCTGAACACTGAAGCTTTCTTT. Translating it yields CASSLMRFLNTEAFF.

The chain links TRBV15 to TRBJ2-7; D is unresolved. The CDR3 length is 15 residues. V was shortened by 0 bases and J by 2 bases, with 11 bases between the two germline ends. Germline-derived CDR1 and CDR2 are LNHNV and YYDKDF (reference sequence). The CDR3 protein is CATSRDNGYAYEQYF. The CDR3 bases are TGTGCCACCAGCAGAGATAACGGGTACGCCTACGAGCAGTACTTC.

This clone was detected once. The V call is TRBV29-1, the J call TRBJ2-4; a weak D match, TRBD2 (5 bases). Germline CDR1 reads SQVTM; CDR2 reads ANQGSEA. The CDR3 loop spans 13 amino acids. V lost 4 bases and J 2 bases, leaving 9 bases between the germline ends. The CDR3 loop reads CSVVEGTKNIQYF. CDR3 bases: TGCAGCGTTGTCGAGGGTACCAAAAACATTCAGTACTTC. The whole variable domain, filled in from reference TRBV29-1 and TRBJ2-4, reads SAVISQKPSRDICQRGTSLTIQCQVDSQVTMMFWYRQQPGQSLTLIATANQGSEATYESGFVIDKFPISRPNLTFSTLTVSNMSPEDSSIYLCSVVEGTKNIQYFGAGTRLSVL.

This chain connects TRBV2 to TRBJ1-1; 7 bases are a match to TRBD1. V lost 5 bases to trimming and J lost 0 bases; unmatched junction nucleotides: 12. This CDR3 spans 17 amino acids. Germline-derived CDR1 and CDR2 are SNHLY and FYNNEI. The CDR3 spells CASSYSPDRILNTEAFF. Written as DNA, the CDR3 is TGTGCCAGCAGTTACTCCCCGGACAGGATTCTGAACACTGAAGCTTTCTTT.

The chain joins TRBV6-5 to TRBJ2-1; 9 nucleotides align to TRBD1. V was pared by 6 bases and J by 7 bases, with 4 bases of the junction left unmatched. This CDR3 is built from 13 residues. CDR1 and CDR2 from the germline V gene are MNHEY and SVGAGI. CDR3 nucleotides: TGTGCCAGCAGACCCGACAGGGGGAATGAGCAGTTCTTC. The encoded protein is CASRPDRGNEQFF.

This clone was detected once. This chain connects TRBV18 to TRBJ1-1; D is ambiguous. V lost 3 bases to trimming and J lost 4 bases, with 12 bases between them. The CDR3 sequence is 14 residues long. Germline V gene sequence: CDR1 KGHSH, CDR2 LQKENI. CDR3 residues: CASSPSRGRTEAFF. The CDR3 DNA follows: TGTGCCAGCTCACCTAGTCGAGGGCGCACTGAAGCTTTCTTT.

This chain joins TRBV12-3 or TRBV12-4 and TRBJ1-4; 7 nucleotides match TRBD1. The CDR3 covers 13 residues. The V gene end was trimmed by 6 bases and the J gene end by 7 bases; junction bases not matched to a gene: 5. The CDR3 loop reads CASSRDRAEKLFF. In nucleotides, the CDR3 is TGTGCCAGCAGCCGTGACAGGGCTGAAAAACTGTTTTTT.

The V gene is TRBV2, the J gene TRBJ1-3; 7 positions agree with TRBD1. Losses at the gene ends were 6 bases for V and 0 bases for J; bases not matched to a gene: 8. Germline loops: CDR1 SNHLY, CDR2 FYNNEI. This CDR3 comprises 16 residues. The CDR3 spells CASSQVTGSSGNTIYF. CDR3 in DNA: TGTGCCAGCAGCCAAGTGACAGGGAGCTCTGGAAACACCATATATTTT.

The V gene is TRBV3-1 (or the pseudogene TRBV3-2), the J gene TRBJ2-7; 13 nucleotides line up with TRBD2. This CDR3 is built from 18 residues. Looked up from germline, CDR1 is LGHDT and CDR2 is YNNKEL (reference sequence). Germline trimming cut 3 bases from V and 6 bases from J; bases unmatched to any gene: 14. The CDR3 reads CASSQGTSGTYPTTEQYF. The CDR3 DNA reads as TGTGCCAGCAGCCAGGGGACTAGCGGGACATATCCGACAACCGAGCAGTACTTC.

The rearrangement links TRBV5-5 to TRBJ2-7; TRBD2 matches at 12 bases. Germline CDR1 and CDR2: SGHKS and YYEKEE (reference sequence). V lost 0 bases to trimming and J lost 3 bases; unmatched junction nucleotides: 4. There are 16 residues in the CDR3. The CDR3 spells CASSLGLAGDFYEQYF. The CDR3 DNA sequence: TGTGCCAGCAGCTTGGGACTAGCGGGGGACTTCTACGAGCAGTACTTC. The full variable domain, completed using reference TRBV5-5 and TRBJ2-7, is DAGVTQSPTHLIKTRGQQVTLRCSPISGHKSVSWYQQVLGQGPQFIFQYYEKEERGRGNFPDRFSARQFPNYSSELNVNALLLGDSALYLCASSLGLAGDFYEQYFGPGTRLTVT.

The chain is built from TRBV11-2 and TRBJ1-2, with 9 bases fitting TRBD1. The CDR3 spans 15 residues. The J segment lost 2 bases and the V segment lost 6 bases, leaving 7 bases of the junction unmatched. From germline, CDR1 is SGHAT and CDR2 FQNNGV. CDR3 residues: CASRSTGGVNYGYTF. The CDR3 coding sequence is TGTGCCAGCAGAAGTACAGGGGGCGTGAACTATGGCTACACCTTC.

The rearrangement joins TRBV27 to TRBJ2-5; tentative D call: TRBD2 (6 bases). The CDR3 runs to 18 residues. Germline V gene sequence: CDR1 MNHEY, CDR2 SMNVEV (reference sequence). Between the trimmed V and J ends, which lost 7 bases and 1 base, there was a span of 25 bases. This chain's CDR3 is CASNPYGGLTSTQETQYF. DNA for the CDR3: TGTGCCAGCAACCCATATGGCGGACTAACCTCTACCCAAGAGACCCAGTACTTC.

Concerning this clone: The sample contains more than one DNA sequence encoding this CDR3. This chain links TRBV20-1 with TRBJ1-2; D remains ambiguous. Per the germline V gene, CDR1 is DFQATT and CDR2 is SNEGSKA (reference sequence). The CDR3 spans 11 residues. V was clipped by 2 bases and J by 6 bases, with 7 bases between them. CDR3 sequence: CSARSGDGYTF. CDR3 in DNA: TGCAGTGCTAGATCCGGTGATGGCTACACCTTC.

This clone was seen a handful of times. The chain combines TRBV4-2 with TRBJ1-1; D unresolved. Germline V lookup: CDR1 LGHNA, CDR2 YNFKEQ. Trimming cost V 5 bases and J 8 bases, with 18 bases left between them. The CDR3 consists of 14 residues. The CDR3 DNA sequence: TGTGCCAGCAGCGCCCCCCGGGTCGGAGCCGAAGCTTTCTTT. This encodes CASSAPRVGAEAFF.

V usage is TRBV15 and J usage is TRBJ2-1; 8 bases fit TRBD1. From germline, CDR1 is LNHNV and CDR2 YYDKDF (reference sequence). The trim removed 0 bases at V and 8 bases at J, leaving 6 bases unmatched. The CDR3 has 15 residues. The CDR3 nucleotides are TGTGCCACCAGCAGAGATCGACAGGGGTGGCATGAGCAGTTCTTC. Residues: CATSRDRQGWHEQFF. The full variable domain, in which reference TRBV15 and TRBJ2-1 provide the parts outside the CDR3, is DAMVIQNPRYQVTQFGKPVTLSCSQTLNHNVMYWYQQKSSQAPKLLFHYYDKDFNNEADTPDNFQSRRPNTSFCFLDIRSPGLGDTAMYLCATSRDRQGWHEQFFGPGTRLTVL.

The chain links TRBV18 to TRBJ1-2; 9 bases map to TRBD1. This CDR3 is 16 amino acids long. The junction had 11 bases not matched to a gene; V was cut back by 5 bases and J by 4 bases. Per the germline V gene, CDR1 is KGHSH and CDR2 is LQKENI. The CDR3 spells CASSTFGQGTSYGYTF. The CDR3 nucleotides are TGTGCCAGCTCAACCTTTGGACAGGGGACGTCCTATGGCTACACCTTC.

This rearrangement joins TRBV5-4 to TRBJ1-5; 7 bases align to TRBD1. CDR3 length equals 15 residues. The V and J ends lost 4 bases and 4 bases, in that order; junction bases with no gene match: 8. Germline V lookup: CDR1 SGHNT, CDR2 YYREEE (reference sequence). CDR3 amino acids: CASSPGTATNQPQHF. The CDR3 DNA reads as TGTGCCAGCAGCCCCGGGACAGCTACTAATCAGCCCCAGCATTTT.

The J gene is TRBJ2-7, the V gene TRBV12-3 or TRBV12-4, with D possibly being TRBD1 (6 bases). The CDR3 runs 13 residues. V lost 5 bases, J lost 3 bases, and 11 bases lay in between. The CDR3 here is CASSPRGYYEQYF. CDR3 coding DNA: TGTGCCAGCAGTCCCAGGGGTTACTACGAGCAGTACTTC.

The chain couples TRBV3-1 (or the pseudogene TRBV3-2) to TRBJ2-7; D perhaps matches TRBD2 (6 bases). This CDR3 is 13 amino acids long. Trimming removed 6 bases from V and 2 bases from J, with 11 bases in between. The germline gives CDR1 LGHDT, CDR2 YNNKEL (reference sequence). The chain's CDR3 is CASRPGTAYEQYF. The CDR3 coding sequence is TGTGCCAGCAGGCCCGGGACTGCCTACGAGCAGTACTTC.

The J gene is TRBJ1-1, the V gene TRBV19, with 10 nucleotides matching TRBD1. This CDR3 contains 15 residues. V shed 5 bases and J 4 bases; nucleotides not matched to a gene: 7. Germline assignment: CDR1 LNHDA and CDR2 SQIVND (reference sequence). The CDR3 coding sequence is TGTGCCAGTAGTGAGGGACAGGGGCTCTTCACTGAAGCTTTCTTT. This encodes CASSEGQGLFTEAFF.

This chain connects TRBV6-5 to TRBJ1-2; a weak D match, TRBD1 (6 bases). CDR3 size: 12 residues. The V end was cut by 9 bases, the J end by 8 bases, with 16 bases between. Germline V gene data show CDR1 as MNHEY and CDR2 as SVGAGI. CDR3 nucleotides: TGTGCCAGGCAACTCAGGACAGAAGGCTACACCTTC. Its protein product is CARQLRTEGYTF.

The chain employs TRBV5-6 and TRBJ1-2, with D perhaps matching TRBD1 (5 bases). Trimming stripped 5 bases from V and 4 bases from J, with 12 bases between. CDR3 size: 13 residues. CDR1 is SGHDT and CDR2 is YYEEEE in the germline V gene. DNA for the CDR3: TGTGCCAGCAGGCCAGGGTTTCTCTATGGCTACACCTTC. This codes for CASRPGFLYGYTF.

The chain employs TRBV6-5 and TRBJ1-3; tentative D call: TRBD1 (6 bases). Germline CDR1 is MNHEY and CDR2 is SVGAGI. CDR3 length: 14 residues. V was shortened by 5 bases and J by 2 bases, with 10 bases between the two germline ends. DNA for the CDR3: TGTGCCAGCAGTACGTGGACAGCTGGAAACACCATATATTTT. Its protein is CASSTWTAGNTIYF.